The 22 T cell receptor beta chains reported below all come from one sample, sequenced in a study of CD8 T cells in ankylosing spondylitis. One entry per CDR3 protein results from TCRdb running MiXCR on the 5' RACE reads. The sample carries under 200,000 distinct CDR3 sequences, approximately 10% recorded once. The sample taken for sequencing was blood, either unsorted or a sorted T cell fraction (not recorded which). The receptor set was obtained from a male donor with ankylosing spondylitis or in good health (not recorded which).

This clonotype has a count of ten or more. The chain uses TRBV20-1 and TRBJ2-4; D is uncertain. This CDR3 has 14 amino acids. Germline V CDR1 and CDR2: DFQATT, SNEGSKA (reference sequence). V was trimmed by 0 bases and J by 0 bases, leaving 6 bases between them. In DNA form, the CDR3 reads TGCAGTGCTAGAGATGTTCTAGCCAAAAACATTCAGTACTTC. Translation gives CSARDVLAKNIQYF.

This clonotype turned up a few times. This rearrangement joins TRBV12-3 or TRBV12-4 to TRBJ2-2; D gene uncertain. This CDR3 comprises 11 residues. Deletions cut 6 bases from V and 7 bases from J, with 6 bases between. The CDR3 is CASRDSGELFF. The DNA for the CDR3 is TGTGCCAGCAGGGATAGCGGGGAGCTGTTTTTT.

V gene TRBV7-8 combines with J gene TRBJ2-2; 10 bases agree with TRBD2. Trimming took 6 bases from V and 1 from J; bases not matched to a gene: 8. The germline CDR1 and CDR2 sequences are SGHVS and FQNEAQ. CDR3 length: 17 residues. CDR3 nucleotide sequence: TGTGCCAGCAGGATGGATACTAGCGGGGTGAACACCGGGGAGCTGTTTTTT. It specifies CASRMDTSGVNTGELFF.

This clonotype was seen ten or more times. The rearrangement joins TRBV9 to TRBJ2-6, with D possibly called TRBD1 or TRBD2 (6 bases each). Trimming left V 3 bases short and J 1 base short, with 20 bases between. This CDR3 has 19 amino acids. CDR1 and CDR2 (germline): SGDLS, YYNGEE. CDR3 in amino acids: CASSERAGVPESGANVLTF. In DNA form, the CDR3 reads TGTGCCAGCAGCGAGCGGGCAGGGGTTCCAGAGTCTGGGGCCAACGTCCTGACTTTC. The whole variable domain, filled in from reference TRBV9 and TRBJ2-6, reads DSGVTQTPKHLITATGQRVTLRCSPRSGDLSVYWYQQSLDQGLQFLIQYYNGEERAKGNILERFSAQQFPDLHSELNLSSLELGDSALYFCASSERAGVPESGANVLTFGAGSRLTVL.

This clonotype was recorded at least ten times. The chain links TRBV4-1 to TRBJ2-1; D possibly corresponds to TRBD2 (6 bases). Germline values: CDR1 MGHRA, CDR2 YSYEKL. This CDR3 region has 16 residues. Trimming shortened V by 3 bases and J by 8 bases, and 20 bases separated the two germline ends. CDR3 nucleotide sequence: TGCGCCAGCAGCCAGACCGGGAGTCGGATTCCCCATGAGCAGTTCTTC. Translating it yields CASSQTGSRIPHEQFF.

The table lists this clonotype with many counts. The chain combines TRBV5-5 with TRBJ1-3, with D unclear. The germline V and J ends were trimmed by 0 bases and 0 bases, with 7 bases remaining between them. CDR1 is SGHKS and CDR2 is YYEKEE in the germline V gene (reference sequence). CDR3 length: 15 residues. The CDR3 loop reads CASSLGVSSGNTIYF. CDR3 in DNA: TGTGCCAGCAGCTTGGGAGTATCCTCTGGAAACACCATATATTTT.

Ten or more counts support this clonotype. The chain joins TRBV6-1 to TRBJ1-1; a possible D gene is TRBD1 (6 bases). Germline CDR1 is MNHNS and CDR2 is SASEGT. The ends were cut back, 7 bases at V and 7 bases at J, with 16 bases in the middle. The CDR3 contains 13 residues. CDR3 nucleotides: TGTGCCAGCAAGATGCGGGGGCTGGGTGAAGCTTTCTTT. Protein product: CASKMRGLGEAFF.

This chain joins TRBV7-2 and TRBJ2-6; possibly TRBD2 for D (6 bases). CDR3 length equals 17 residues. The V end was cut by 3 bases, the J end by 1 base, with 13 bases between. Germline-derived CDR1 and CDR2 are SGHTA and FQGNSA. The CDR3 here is CASSFFRGGSGANVLTF. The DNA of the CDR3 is TGTGCCAGCAGCTTCTTTCGAGGAGGGTCTGGGGCCAACGTCCTGACTTTC.

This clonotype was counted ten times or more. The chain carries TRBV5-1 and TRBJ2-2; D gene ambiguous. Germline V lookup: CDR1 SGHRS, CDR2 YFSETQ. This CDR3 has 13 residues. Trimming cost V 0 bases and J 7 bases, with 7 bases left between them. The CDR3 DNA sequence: TGCGCCAGCAGCTTGGAACCTCTCGGGGAGCTGTTTTTT. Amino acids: CASSLEPLGELFF.

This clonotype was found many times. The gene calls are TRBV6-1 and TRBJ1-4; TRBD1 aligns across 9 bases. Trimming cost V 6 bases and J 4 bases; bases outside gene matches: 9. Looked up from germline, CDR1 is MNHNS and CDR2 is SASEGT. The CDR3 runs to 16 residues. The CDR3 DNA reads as TGTGCCAGCAGACCGGGACAGGGTTTCGGTAATGAAAAACTGTTTTTT. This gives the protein CASRPGQGFGNEKLFF.

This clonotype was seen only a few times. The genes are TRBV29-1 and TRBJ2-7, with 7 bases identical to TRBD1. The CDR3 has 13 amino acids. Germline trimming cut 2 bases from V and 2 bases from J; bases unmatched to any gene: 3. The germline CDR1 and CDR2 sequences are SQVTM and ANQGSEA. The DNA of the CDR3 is TGCAGCGTTGAATTTACAGGGGCCTACGAGCAGTACTTC. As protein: CSVEFTGAYEQYF.

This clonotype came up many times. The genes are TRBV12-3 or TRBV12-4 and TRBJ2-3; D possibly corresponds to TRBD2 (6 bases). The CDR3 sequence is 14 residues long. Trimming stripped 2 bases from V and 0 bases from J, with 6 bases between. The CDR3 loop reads CASSLSGSTDTQYF. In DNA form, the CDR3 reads TGTGCCAGCAGTTTAAGCGGGAGCACAGATACGCAGTATTTT.

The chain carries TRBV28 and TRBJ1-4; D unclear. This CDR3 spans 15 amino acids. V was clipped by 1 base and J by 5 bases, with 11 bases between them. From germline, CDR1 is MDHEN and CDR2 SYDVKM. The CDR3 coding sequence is TGTGCCAGCAGTTTATTAGGGTTATTAAATGAAAAACTGTTTTTT. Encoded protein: CASSLLGLLNEKLFF. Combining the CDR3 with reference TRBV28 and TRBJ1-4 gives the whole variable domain DVKVTQSSRYLVKRTGEKVFLECVQDMDHENMFWYRQDPGLGLRLIYFSYDVKMKEKGDIPEGYSVSREKKERFSLILESASTNQTSMYLCASSLLGLLNEKLFFGSGTQLSVL.

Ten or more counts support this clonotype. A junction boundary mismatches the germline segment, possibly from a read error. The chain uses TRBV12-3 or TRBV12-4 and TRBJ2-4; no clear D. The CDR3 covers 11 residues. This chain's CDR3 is CASSLDVTTSF. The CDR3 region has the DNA TGTGCCAGCAGTTTAGATGTGACCACCAGCTTC.

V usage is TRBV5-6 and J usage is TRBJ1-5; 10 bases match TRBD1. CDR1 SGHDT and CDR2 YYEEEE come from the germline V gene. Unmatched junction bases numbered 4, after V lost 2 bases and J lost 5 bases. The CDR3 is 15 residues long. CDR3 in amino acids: CASSFGTGDDQPQHF. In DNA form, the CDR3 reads TGTGCCAGCAGCTTCGGGACAGGGGACGATCAGCCCCAGCATTTT.

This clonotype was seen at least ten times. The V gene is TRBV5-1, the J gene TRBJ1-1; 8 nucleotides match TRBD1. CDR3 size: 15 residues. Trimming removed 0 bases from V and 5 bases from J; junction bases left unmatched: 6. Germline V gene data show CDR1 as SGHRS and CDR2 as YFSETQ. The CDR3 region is CASSLDGQGMTEAFF. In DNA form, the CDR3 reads TGCGCCAGCAGCTTGGATGGACAGGGAATGACTGAAGCTTTCTTT.

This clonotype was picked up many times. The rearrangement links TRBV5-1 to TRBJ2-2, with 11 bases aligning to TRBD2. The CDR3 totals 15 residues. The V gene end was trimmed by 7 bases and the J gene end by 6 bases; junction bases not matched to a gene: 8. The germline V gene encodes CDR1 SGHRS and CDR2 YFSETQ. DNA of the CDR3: TGCGCCAGCGCTACGGAGGGACTAGCGGCCGGGGAGCTGTTTTTT. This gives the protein CASATEGLAAGELFF.

For the CDR3, the DNA is TGCAGTGCTAGAGATTTTTCGGGGGGCGGCACCGGGGAGCTGTTTTTT. It codes for CSARDFSGGGTGELFF. The chain employs TRBV20-1 and TRBJ2-2; tentative D call: TRBD2 (7 bases). V was pared by 0 bases and J by 4 bases, with 15 bases between. CDR3 size: 16 residues. Germline lookup yields CDR1 DFQATT and CDR2 SNEGSKA (reference sequence).

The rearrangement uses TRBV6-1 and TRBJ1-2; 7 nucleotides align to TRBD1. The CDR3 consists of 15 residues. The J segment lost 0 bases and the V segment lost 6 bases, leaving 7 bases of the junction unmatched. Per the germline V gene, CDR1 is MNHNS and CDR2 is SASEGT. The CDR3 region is CASRDRVRANYGYTF. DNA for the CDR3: TGTGCCAGCAGAGACAGGGTTAGGGCTAACTATGGCTACACCTTC.

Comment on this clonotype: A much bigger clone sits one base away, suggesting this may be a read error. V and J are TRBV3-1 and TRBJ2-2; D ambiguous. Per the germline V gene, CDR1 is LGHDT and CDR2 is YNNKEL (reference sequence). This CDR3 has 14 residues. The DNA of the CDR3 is TGTGTCAGCAGCCAACGGATGGGTACTGGGGAGCTGTTTTTT. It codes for CVSSQRMGTGELFF. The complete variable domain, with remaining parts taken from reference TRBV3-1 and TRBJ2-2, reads DTAVSQTPKYLVTQMGNDKSIKCEQNLGHDTMYWYKQDSKKFLKIMFSYNNKELIINETVPNRFSPKSPDKAHLNLHINSLELGDSAVYFCVSSQRMGTGELFFGEGSRLTVL.

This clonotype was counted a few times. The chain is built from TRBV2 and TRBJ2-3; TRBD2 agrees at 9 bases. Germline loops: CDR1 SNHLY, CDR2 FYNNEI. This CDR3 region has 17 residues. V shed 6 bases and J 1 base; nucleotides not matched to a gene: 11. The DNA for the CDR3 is TGTGCCAGCAGAGCGGGACTAGCTGGGGGGCGCACAGATACGCAGTATTTT. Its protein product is CASRAGLAGGRTDTQYF.

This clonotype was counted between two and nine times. The CDR3 loop reads CASSLVSGEKYTGELFF. CDR3 bases: TGTGCCAGCAGTTTGGTGTCTGGCGAGAAGTACACCGGGGAGCTGTTTTTT. The rearrangement joins TRBV28 to TRBJ2-2; D gene ambiguous. V lost 3 bases, J lost 3 bases, and 17 bases lay in between. The CDR3 loop spans 17 amino acids. Germline V gene lookup returns CDR1 MDHEN and CDR2 SYDVKM.